Following are 26 T cell receptor beta chains from one sample sequenced in a study of OX40 agonist ivuxolimab in advanced cancers. Receptor amplification or capture employed the immunoSEQ multiplex PCR assay. TCRdb carries this immuneACCESS record with in-frame sequences only. Its versions omit some clonotypes, under half of them owing to an unresolved V gene in the studies checked, with the rest unexplained. The sample table lists about 68,000 clones, 90% to 95% of them with a count of one. The ten largest make up approximately 0.32% of the sample. The sample was CD4+ or CD8+ T cells sorted from blood, taken in a trial of the OX40 agonist ivuxolimab. The receptors derive from an adult with an advanced solid tumor such as melanoma, head and neck, liver or kidney cancer.

The chain links TRBV19 to TRBJ1-5, with 9 bases aligning to TRBD1. The CDR3 totals 15 residues. V was clipped by 3 bases and J by 3 bases; unmatched bases: 3. The germline gives CDR1 LNHDA, CDR2 SQIVND (reference sequence). As DNA, the CDR3 is TGTGCCAGTAGTATGGACAGGGGCGCCAATCAGCCCCAGCATTTT. It is translated as CASSMDRGANQPQHF. The complete variable domain, with remaining parts taken from reference TRBV19 and TRBJ1-5, reads DGGITQSPKYLFRKEGQNVTLSCEQNLNHDAMYWYRQDPGQGLRLIYYSQIVNDFQKGDIAEGYSVSREKKESFPLTVTSAQKNPTAFYLCASSMDRGANQPQHFGDGTRLSIL.

The chain recombines TRBV28 with TRBJ2-7, with D tentatively TRBD2 (5 bases). The CDR3 has 15 residues. The V gene lost 2 bases and the J gene lost 2 bases, with 13 bases spanning the gap. Germline CDR1 reads MDHEN; CDR2 reads SYDVKM. CDR3 amino acids: CASSLRERITYEQYF. CDR3 DNA: TGTGCCAGCAGTTTAAGGGAGCGGATAACCTACGAGCAGTACTTC. The entire variable domain, with the rest obtained from reference TRBV28 and TRBJ2-7, is as follows: DVKVTQSSRYLVKRTGEKVFLECVQDMDHENMFWYRQDPGLGLRLIYFSYDVKMKEKGDIPEGYSVSREKKERFSLILESASTNQTSMYLCASSLRERITYEQYFGPGTRLTVT.

The count of this clone is one. The rearrangement joins TRBV6-6 to TRBJ2-7, with TRBD1 as a possible D gene (6 bases). Trimming stripped 6 bases from V and 3 bases from J, with 15 bases between. Germline-derived CDR1 and CDR2 are MNHNY and SVGAGI (reference sequence). The CDR3 loop spans 14 amino acids. The CDR3 protein is CASSSGQGFYEQYF. In nucleotides, the CDR3 is TGTGCCAGCAGCTCGGGTCAGGGGTTCTACGAGCAGTACTTC.

The chain couples TRBV15 to TRBJ1-4; D remains unclear. CDR3 length: 15 residues. Germline V gene data show CDR1 as LNHNV and CDR2 as YYDKDF (reference sequence). Trimming took off 0 bases at V and 8 bases at J, with 13 bases between the two ends. The CDR3 loop is CATSRDRPQLEKLFF. CDR3 DNA sequence: TGTGCCACCAGCAGAGATCGCCCGCAGTTGGAAAAACTGTTTTTT.

V is TRBV11-2 and J is TRBJ1-2; TRBD1 aligns across 7 bases. J gave up 7 bases and V 4 bases, and 15 bases lay outside the gene matches. Germline V gene data show CDR1 as SGHAT and CDR2 as FQNNGV. This CDR3 has 16 amino acids. The CDR3 region is CASSSIKTGSAPGYTF. The CDR3 DNA sequence: TGTGCCAGCAGCTCTATCAAGACAGGGAGCGCCCCTGGCTACACCTTC.

The V call is TRBV28, the J call TRBJ1-1; D ambiguous. V gave up 7 bases and J gave up 1 base, with 13 bases separating them. CDR3 length: 14 amino acids. The germline CDR1 and CDR2 sequences are MDHEN and SYDVKM. The CDR3 loop reads CASTEGRANTEAFF. For the CDR3, the DNA is TGTGCCAGCACCGAGGGCCGGGCGAACACTGAAGCTTTCTTT.

CDR3 in DNA: TGTGCCAGTAGTATAGGCCCTGGGGGCGCCTATGGCTACACCTTC. Its translation is CASSIGPGGAYGYTF. The J gene is TRBJ1-2, the V gene TRBV19; a possible D gene is TRBD1 (6 bases). Germline V gene data show CDR1 as LNHDA and CDR2 as SQIVND (reference sequence). This CDR3 is built from 15 residues. Trimming left V 1 base short and J 4 bases short, with 13 bases between.

This chain joins TRBV10-3 and TRBJ1-2; 7 positions agree with TRBD1. Germline V gives CDR1 ENHRY, CDR2 SYGVKD. J gave up 2 bases and V 11 bases, and 14 bases lay outside the gene matches. The CDR3 has 15 amino acids. CDR3 sequence: CASFRDSDPNYGYTF. CDR3 bases: TGTGCCTCGTTCCGGGACAGCGATCCGAACTATGGCTACACCTTC.

The chain joins TRBV7-2 to TRBJ1-5; TRBD1 might be the D (5 bases). V lost 5 bases to trimming and J lost 3 bases, with 14 bases between them. CDR3 length equals 15 residues. Per germline, CDR1 SGHTA and CDR2 FQGNSA. This CDR3 is CASSRVGRNNQPQHF. CDR3 sequence (DNA): TGTGCCAGCAGCCGGGTGGGACGGAACAATCAGCCCCAGCATTTT.

The chain joins TRBV9 to TRBJ2-2, with 7 bases lining up with TRBD2. Germline CDR1 is SGDLS and CDR2 is YYNGEE. CDR3 size: 15 residues. V trimming: 1 base; J trimming: 7 bases; junction bases outside the gene matches: 7. The CDR3 sequence: CASSVLWEGVGELFF. CDR3 nucleotides: TGTGCCAGCAGCGTACTATGGGAGGGTGTCGGGGAGCTGTTTTTT.

The table lists this clone with a count of one. The chain joins TRBV5-4 to TRBJ2-3, with D unresolved. Germline values: CDR1 SGHNT, CDR2 YYREEE (reference sequence). Trimming took off 0 bases at V and 4 bases at J, with 6 bases between the two ends. The CDR3 contains 13 residues. The chain's CDR3 is CASSLGRPDTQYF. The CDR3, as DNA: TGTGCCAGCAGCTTGGGCAGACCAGATACGCAGTATTTT.

This chain connects TRBV5-1 to TRBJ1-4, with 8 bases matching TRBD1. The trim removed 7 bases at V and 3 bases at J, leaving 5 bases unmatched. This CDR3 is 14 amino acids long. Germline CDR1 SGHRS, CDR2 YFSETQ. The CDR3 protein is CASAWTGPNEKLFF. The CDR3 nucleotides read TGCGCCAGCGCTTGGACAGGGCCTAATGAAAAACTGTTTTTT. Full variable domain (missing parts from reference TRBV5-1 and TRBJ1-4): KAGVTQTPRYLIKTRGQQVTLSCSPISGHRSVSWYQQTPGQGLQFLFEYFSETQRNKGNFPGRFSGRQFSNSRSEMNVSTLELGDSALYLCASAWTGPNEKLFFGSGTQLSVL.

The CDR3 coding sequence is TGTGCCAGCAGCTTAGGAGACGGAGTCCGAGCTTTCTTT. It encodes CASSLGDGVRAFF. The chain employs TRBV7-9 and TRBJ1-1; D gene ambiguous. V lost 1 base to trimming and J lost 10 bases, with 13 bases between them. This CDR3 has 13 amino acids. The germline V gene encodes CDR1 SEHNR and CDR2 FQNEAQ (reference sequence).

The chain couples TRBV6-5 to TRBJ1-5; D is unresolved. The CDR3 has 14 residues. Germline lookup yields CDR1 MNHEY and CDR2 SVGAGI. The germline V and J ends were trimmed by 5 bases and 9 bases, with 17 bases remaining between them. The CDR3 coding sequence is TGTGCCAGCAGTGAAGTCGGTCCCGAGCGGCCCCAGCATTTT. As protein: CASSEVGPERPQHF.

This clone was detected once. V and J are TRBV29-1 and TRBJ1-5, with D possibly TRBD1 on 5 matching bases. The CDR3 contains 12 residues. The ends were cut back, 4 bases at V and 2 bases at J, with 6 bases in the middle. Looked up from germline, CDR1 is SQVTM and CDR2 is ANQGSEA. The CDR3 DNA reads as TGCAGCGTTGGAGGGGGCAATCAGCCCCAGCATTTT. Translation gives CSVGGGNQPQHF.

The genes are TRBV19 and TRBJ2-7, with 10 nucleotides matching TRBD1. The CDR3 consists of 14 residues. Germline loops: CDR1 LNHDA, CDR2 SQIVND (reference sequence). V lost 4 bases and J lost 2; bases outside the gene matches: 2. For the CDR3, the DNA is TGTGCCAGTAGTACGGGACAGGGGCCCTACGAGCAGTACTTC. Amino acid sequence: CASSTGQGPYEQYF.

The J gene is TRBJ1-2, the V gene TRBV27, with no clear D. V was trimmed by 6 bases and J by 2 bases, leaving 19 bases between them. Germline-derived CDR1 and CDR2 are MNHEY and SMNVEV (reference sequence). The CDR3 has 16 amino acids. CDR3 nucleotide sequence: TGTGCCAGCAGGTCAAAAGATTACAAGCCCAACTATGGCTACACCTTC. As protein: CASRSKDYKPNYGYTF.

As concerns this clone: Other DNA sequences in the sample encode the same CDR3. V is TRBV18 and J is TRBJ2-7; D is unresolved. Per germline, CDR1 KGHSH and CDR2 LQKENI. Trimming cost V 3 bases and J 0 bases, with 3 bases left between them. The CDR3 length is 12 residues. For the CDR3, the DNA is TGTGCCAGCTCACCGGCCTCCTACGAGCAGTACTTC. Encoded protein: CASSPASYEQYF.

J is TRBJ1-4 and V is TRBV9, with D perhaps TRBD1 (6 bases). This CDR3 has 15 amino acids. The germline gives CDR1 SGDLS, CDR2 YYNGEE. Deletions cut 0 bases from V and 1 base from J, with 7 bases between. This CDR3 is CASSVVGGTNEKLFF. The CDR3 DNA follows: TGTGCCAGCAGCGTAGTAGGGGGAACTAATGAAAAACTGTTTTTT.

The J gene is TRBJ2-7, the V gene TRBV28; D might be TRBD2 (6 bases). V was trimmed by 2 bases and J by 6 bases, leaving 17 bases between them. The CDR3 is 15 amino acids. The V gene's germline CDR1 is MDHEN and CDR2 SYDVKM. The CDR3 sequence is CASSLSSAGGGEQYF. The CDR3 DNA reads TGTGCCAGCAGTTTAAGTTCTGCCGGGGGAGGCGAGCAGTACTTC.

The CDR3: CASSRREGQGTEAFF. The DNA of the CDR3 is TGTGCCAGTAGTAGAAGGGAAGGCCAGGGCACTGAAGCTTTCTTT. J is TRBJ1-1 and V is TRBV19, with D perhaps TRBD1 (5 bases). Trimming took off 4 bases at V and 4 bases at J, with 16 bases between the two ends. The germline CDR1 and CDR2 sequences are LNHDA and SQIVND (reference sequence). The CDR3 totals 15 residues.

The CDR3 nucleotides are TGCGCCAGCAGCTTACAGGGGGCGGCCTACAATGAGCAGTTCTTC. Protein: CASSLQGAAYNEQFF. V and J are TRBV5-1 and TRBJ2-1; 9 nucleotides align to TRBD1. The V and J ends lost 2 bases and 2 bases, in that order; junction bases with no gene match: 2. Germline values: CDR1 SGHRS, CDR2 YFSETQ. The CDR3 extends over 15 amino acids.

The rearrangement joins TRBV19 to TRBJ2-7; 7 nucleotides line up with TRBD1. Germline assignment: CDR1 LNHDA and CDR2 SQIVND (reference sequence). With 3 bases clipped from V and 3 bases from J, the junction kept 2 bases outside the gene matches. This CDR3 spans 13 amino acids. The CDR3 protein is CASSMGQSYEQYF. The CDR3 region has the DNA TGTGCCAGTAGTATGGGACAGAGCTACGAGCAGTACTTC.

This chain uses TRBV6-5 with TRBJ1-5, with D perhaps matching TRBD1 (6 bases). Germline CDR1 is MNHEY and CDR2 is SVGAGI. This CDR3 has 14 amino acids. The germline V and J ends were trimmed by 6 bases and 9 bases, with 18 bases remaining between them. The CDR3 sequence: CASSKTGPGRPQHF. In nucleotides, the CDR3 is TGTGCCAGCAGCAAAACAGGGCCGGGGCGGCCCCAGCATTTT.

The chain links TRBV11-2 to TRBJ1-5; TRBD1 might be the D (6 bases). The germline V gene encodes CDR1 SGHAT and CDR2 FQNNGV. The CDR3 sequence is 16 residues long. The ends were cut back, 5 bases at V and 0 bases at J, with 14 bases in the middle. As DNA, the CDR3 is TGTGCCAGCAGCCCCACAGGGACCACTAGCAATCAGCCCCAGCATTTT. This translates into CASSPTGTTSNQPQHF.

This clone was recorded only once. The genes are TRBV7-9 and TRBJ2-5, with D possibly called TRBD1 or TRBD2 (5 bases each). V lost 1 base, J lost 1 base, and 7 bases lay in between. Germline values: CDR1 SEHNR, CDR2 FQNEAQ (reference sequence). The CDR3 spans 14 residues. The CDR3 region has the DNA TGTGCCAGCAGCTTAGTCGGGACCCAAGAGACCCAGTACTTC. Translated, it gives CASSLVGTQETQYF. The whole variable domain, remainder taken from reference TRBV7-9 and TRBJ2-5, is DTGVSQNPRHKITKRGQNVTFRCDPISEHNRLYWYRQTLGQGPEFLTYFQNEAQLEKSRLLSDRFSAERPKGSFSTLEIQRTEQGDSAMYLCASSLVGTQETQYFGPGTRLLVL.